What follows are 29 T cell receptor beta chains derived from one specimen sequenced in a study of blood T cells in healthy people across ages. A second about 6 to 12 cycle PCR used barcoded and J-beta primers. TCRdb itself ran the 5' RACE reads through MiXCR, one entry per CDR3 protein. Among around 1,900,000 distinct CDR3 sequences listed, about two fifths were seen once. Sequencing used blood. Source of these receptors: a human donor in good health.

V usage is TRBV29-1 and J usage is TRBJ2-3; D unclear. Deletions cut 4 bases from V and 2 bases from J, with 16 bases between. This CDR3 is 15 amino acids long. CDR1 is SQVTM and CDR2 is ANQGSEA in the germline V gene. The CDR3 sequence is CSVAYYAAATDTQYF. CDR3 in DNA: TGCAGCGTTGCTTATTATGCAGCCGCCACAGATACGCAGTATTTT.

This clonotype turned up a few times. The chain recombines TRBV12-3 or TRBV12-4 with TRBJ2-1; D is tentatively TRBD1 or TRBD2 (6 bases each). This CDR3 region has 13 residues. The DNA of the CDR3 is TGTGCTCTCGGGGGCGGGGCCTACAATGAGCAGTTCTTC. Translating gives CALGGGAYNEQFF.

This clonotype has just a few counts. The chain recombines TRBV5-5 with TRBJ1-2; TRBD1 agrees at 10 bases. The CDR3 totals 16 residues. The trim removed 0 bases at V and 4 bases at J, leaving 6 bases unmatched. The V gene's germline CDR1 is SGHKS and CDR2 YYEKEE (reference sequence). The CDR3 loop reads CASSLGLTGGGYGYTF. As DNA, the CDR3 is TGTGCCAGCAGCTTGGGCTTGACAGGGGGCGGCTATGGCTACACCTTC.

This clonotype was seen a handful of times. The chain recombines TRBV27 with TRBJ2-7; D perhaps matches TRBD1 (6 bases). V lost 5 bases, J lost 1 base, and 18 bases lay in between. The CDR3 has 16 residues. CDR1 is MNHEY and CDR2 is SMNVEV in the germline V gene (reference sequence). Here the CDR3 DNA reads TGTGCCAGCAGTCCCACCCCCAGACAGGTTTCCTACGAGCAGTACTTC. This encodes CASSPTPRQVSYEQYF.

A few counts support this clonotype. J is TRBJ2-6 and V is TRBV5-1; the D is unclear. V was cut by 5 bases and J by 2 bases, with 8 bases left in between. The CDR3 length is 14 residues. Per germline, CDR1 SGHRS and CDR2 YFSETQ. CDR3 residues: CASRLRTGANVLTF. Written as DNA, the CDR3 is TGCGCCAGCAGGTTGAGGACTGGGGCCAACGTCCTGACTTTC.

The rearrangement uses TRBV28 and TRBJ2-7; possibly TRBD1 for D (5 bases). The CDR3 totals 14 residues. V was pared by 3 bases and J by 2 bases, with 11 bases between. In germline, CDR1 is MDHEN, CDR2 SYDVKM. The CDR3 is CASSLTVVPYEQYF. The CDR3, as DNA: TGTGCCAGCAGTTTGACAGTCGTGCCCTACGAGCAGTACTTC.

This clonotype occurred a few times. The rearrangement links TRBV7-2 to TRBJ2-1; TRBD2 agrees at 13 bases. Germline V gene lookup returns CDR1 SGHTA and CDR2 FQGNSA. V dropped 4 bases and J dropped 3; count of bases not matched to a gene: 6. The length of the CDR3 is 17 residues. The CDR3 spells CASSSSGLAGLYNEQFF. In DNA, the CDR3 is TGTGCCAGCAGCTCATCGGGACTAGCGGGGCTCTACAATGAGCAGTTCTTC.

The chain carries TRBV28 and TRBJ1-4; D uncertain. In germline, CDR1 is MDHEN, CDR2 SYDVKM. V gave up 6 bases and J gave up 4 bases, with 9 bases separating them. CDR3 size: 13 residues. The CDR3 sequence is CASSWQINEKLFF. The CDR3 region has the DNA TGTGCCAGCAGCTGGCAAATTAATGAAAAACTGTTTTTT.

This clonotype was counted ten times or more. The rearrangement joins TRBV4-1 to TRBJ2-3; no clear D. There are 15 residues in the CDR3. Per the germline V gene, CDR1 is MGHRA and CDR2 is YSYEKL. Trimming took off 6 bases at V and 6 bases at J, with 19 bases between the two ends. The CDR3 loop is CASRPTAHSLDTQYF. Written as DNA, the CDR3 is TGCGCCAGCAGACCCACGGCTCATTCTTTGGATACGCAGTATTTT.

This clonotype was detected only a few times. The rearrangement links TRBV3-1 to TRBJ2-5; 8 nucleotides align to TRBD1. Near its end, the DNA agrees better with TRBJ2-7, so the J call may be wrong. Germline V gives CDR1 LGHDT, CDR2 YNNKEL (reference sequence). The CDR3 length is 15 residues. The chain's CDR3 is CASSQSLQGAYEQYF. For the CDR3, the DNA is TGTGCCAGCAGTCAGTCCCTACAGGGGGCCTACGAGCAGTACTTC.

The rearrangement links TRBV20-1 to TRBJ2-2; no reliable D call. Per the germline V gene, CDR1 is DFQATT and CDR2 is SNEGSKA (reference sequence). The CDR3 contains 15 residues. V shed 3 bases and J shed 1 base, with 12 bases lying between them. The CDR3 sequence: CSASLSRQNTGELFF. DNA of the CDR3: TGCAGTGCTAGTCTGTCCCGCCAGAACACCGGGGAGCTGTTTTTT.

The chain carries TRBV5-1 and TRBJ1-2; D remains ambiguous. The germline V and J ends were trimmed by 0 bases and 7 bases, with 13 bases remaining between them. The CDR3 is 14 amino acids. In germline, CDR1 is SGHRS, CDR2 YFSETQ. This CDR3 reads CASSLDPGSCGYTF. For the CDR3, the DNA is TGCGCCAGCAGCTTGGATCCGGGGTCCTGTGGCTACACCTTC.

The rearrangement joins TRBV6-2 or TRBV6-3 to TRBJ2-6; D ambiguous. The CDR3 sequence is 19 residues long. CDR1 and CDR2 (germline): MNHEY, SVGEGT. The ends were cut back, 0 bases at V and 0 bases at J, with 15 bases in the middle. The CDR3 nucleotides are TGTGCCAGCAGTTACTCGTTTCGAGGCAGACTCTCTGGGGCCAACGTCCTGACTTTC. This encodes CASSYSFRGRLSGANVLTF.

The chain joins TRBV28 to TRBJ2-1; 9 nucleotides agree with TRBD2. V was pared by 3 bases and J by 7 bases, with 10 bases of the junction left unmatched. This CDR3 has 16 residues. Germline V CDR1 and CDR2: MDHEN, SYDVKM. The CDR3, as DNA: TGTGCCAGCAGTTTTTATAGCGGGGGCGAGGGGAATGAGCAGTTCTTC. This translates into CASSFYSGGEGNEQFF.

The chain is built from TRBV2 and TRBJ2-7; perhaps TRBD1 as D (7 bases). The CDR3 is 15 amino acids. The germline CDR1 and CDR2 sequences are SNHLY and FYNNEI. V was trimmed by 3 bases and J by 2 bases, leaving 14 bases between them. This chain's CDR3 is CASSDDQGGPYEQYF. DNA of the CDR3: TGTGCCAGCAGTGATGACCAGGGGGGCCCCTACGAGCAGTACTTC.

The table lists this clonotype with a few counts. This sequence joins TRBV4-1 and TRBJ1-2; D might be TRBD1 (6 bases). The CDR3 contains 14 residues. The V end was cut by 8 bases, the J end by 7 bases, with 20 bases between. The germline gives CDR1 MGHRA, CDR2 YSYEKL. The CDR3 nucleotides read TGCGCCAGCTCCTCAAGGGGGGAACACTCTGGCTACACCTTC. The encoded protein is CASSSRGEHSGYTF.

This clonotype was seen more than once but under ten times. The chain employs TRBV29-1 and TRBJ1-2; the D is unclear. The length of the CDR3 is 13 residues. Looked up from germline, CDR1 is SQVTM and CDR2 is ANQGSEA. V shed 6 bases and J shed 0 bases, with 11 bases lying between them. DNA for the CDR3: TGCAGCGTCCGACCTTTAGCTAACTATGGCTACACCTTC. It yields the protein CSVRPLANYGYTF. Full variable domain (remainder filled in from reference TRBV29-1 and TRBJ1-2): SAVISQKPSRDICQRGTSLTIQCQVDSQVTMMFWYRQQPGQSLTLIATANQGSEATYESGFVIDKFPISRPNLTFSTLTVSNMSPEDSSIYLCSVRPLANYGYTFGSGTRLTVV.

This clonotype was picked up a small number of times. DNA for the CDR3: TGTGCCAGCAGCCCATCCGCATCTAGCGGGGGGGCCTGGGAGACCCAGTACTTC. It is translated as CASSPSASSGGAWETQYF. This rearrangement joins TRBV4-2 to TRBJ2-5, with 12 nucleotides matching TRBD2. Germline V lookup: CDR1 LGHNA, CDR2 YNFKEQ. The ends lost 4 bases at V and 5 bases at J; junction bases unmatched: 14. This CDR3 region has 18 residues.

This clonotype turned up a few times. J is TRBJ2-6 and V is TRBV4-1; D is possibly TRBD1 or TRBD2 (5 bases each). The ends were cut back, 2 bases at V and 2 bases at J, with 10 bases in the middle. There are 16 residues in the CDR3. Germline values: CDR1 MGHRA, CDR2 YSYEKL. This chain's CDR3 is CASSQPGSPGANVLTF. The CDR3 DNA follows: TGCGCCAGCAGCCAACCAGGGAGCCCTGGGGCCAACGTCCTGACTTTC.

The V and J genes are TRBV20-1 and TRBJ1-5, with D perhaps TRBD1 (5 bases). Germline V gene lookup returns CDR1 DFQATT and CDR2 SNEGSKA (reference sequence). V lost 6 bases to trimming and J lost 3 bases, with 15 bases between them. CDR3 length: 14 residues. In DNA, the CDR3 is TGCAGTGCCGCAGATGGGGGACCCAATCAGCCCCAGCATTTT. Its protein product is CSAADGGPNQPQHF.

The chain links TRBV7-3 to TRBJ2-2; D possibly corresponds to TRBD1 (5 bases). Germline CDR1 SGHTA, CDR2 FQGTGA. This CDR3 region has 16 residues. V dropped 4 bases and J dropped 3 bases, with 15 bases sitting between them. Here the CDR3 DNA reads TGTGCCAGCAGCTACGCACCAGGGTCGCACACCGGGGAGCTGTTTTTT. It is translated as CASSYAPGSHTGELFF.

The chain joins TRBV20-1 to TRBJ2-3, with D hard to call. The V gene's germline CDR1 is DFQATT and CDR2 SNEGSKA (reference sequence). CDR3 length: 16 amino acids. V lost 1 base and J lost 0, with 14 bases in between. CDR3 DNA: TGCAGTGCTAGAGCGGCGCGGCCCCTTAGCACAGATACGCAGTATTTT. Amino acids: CSARAARPLSTDTQYF.

The V gene is TRBV30, the J gene TRBJ1-5; tentative D call: TRBD1 (5 bases). The CDR3 contains 13 residues. The ends were cut back, 2 bases at V and 7 bases at J, with 12 bases in the middle. Per germline, CDR1 GTSNPN and CDR2 SVGIG (reference sequence). In DNA, the CDR3 is TGTGCCTGGAGTATGTCGGGGGAGCAGCCCCAGCATTTT. Its protein is CAWSMSGEQPQHF.

A few counts support this clonotype. The J gene is TRBJ2-3, the V gene TRBV5-1; 10 bases map to TRBD2. The V gene's germline CDR1 is SGHRS and CDR2 YFSETQ. This CDR3 region has 16 residues. V was pared by 5 bases and J by 2 bases, with 8 bases of the junction left unmatched. CDR3 in amino acids: CASRQSTSGPTDTQYF. The DNA of the CDR3 is TGCGCCAGCAGACAATCGACTAGCGGGCCCACAGATACGCAGTATTTT.

This clonotype appeared a few times. The V and J genes are TRBV4-3 and TRBJ1-2; 7 bases fit TRBD1. The CDR3 has 15 amino acids. V gave up 0 bases and J gave up 4 bases; unmatched junction bases: 5. Germline V CDR1 and CDR2: LGHNA, YSLEER. The chain's CDR3 is CASSQDRRQGYGYTF. Here the CDR3 DNA reads TGCGCCAGCAGCCAAGATAGGAGACAGGGCTATGGCTACACCTTC.

In its sample, this clonotype was seen a few times. The V call is TRBV4-2, the J call TRBJ1-1; tentatively, D is TRBD1 (6 bases). Germline V gene data show CDR1 as LGHNA and CDR2 as YNFKEQ. Trimming pared 1 base from V and 1 base from J, leaving 13 bases between. The length of the CDR3 is 16 residues. The CDR3 sequence: CASSQGVGQPNTEAFF. The CDR3 DNA reads TGTGCCAGCAGCCAAGGGGTAGGACAGCCGAACACTGAAGCTTTCTTT.

The V call is TRBV29-1, the J call TRBJ2-4; a weak D match, TRBD1 (5 bases). The J call may be mistaken, given a closer DNA end match to TRBJ2-5. This CDR3 region has 11 residues. Germline values: CDR1 SQVTM, CDR2 ANQGSEA. CDR3 sequence: CSAQKGETQYF. The CDR3 DNA is TGCAGCGCTCAAAAGGGGGAGACCCAGTACTTC.

In this sample, this clonotype turned up a few times. V and J are TRBV3-1 and TRBJ2-3; tentative D call: TRBD1 (5 bases). V lost 3 bases and J 6 bases, leaving 7 bases between the germline ends. Germline-derived CDR1 and CDR2 are LGHDT and YNNKEL (reference sequence). The CDR3 spans 12 residues. CDR3 sequence reads: CASSHTGDTQYF. The CDR3, as DNA: TGTGCCAGCAGCCATACAGGTGATACGCAGTATTTT.

In this sample, this clonotype turned up once. The junction differs from germline at one of its ends, possibly a read error. The rearrangement links TRBV19 to TRBJ1-5; D unresolved. The CDR3 spans 15 residues. Germline V gene sequence: CDR1 LNHDA, CDR2 SQIVND (reference sequence). CDR3 region: CVSSILISSNQPQHF. The CDR3 bases are TGTGTCAGTAGTATTCTGATAAGTAGCAATCAGCCCCAGCATTTT. Full variable domain (rest looked up from reference TRBV19 and TRBJ1-5): DGGITQSPKYLFRKEGQNVTLSCEQNLNHDAMYWYRQDPGQGLRLIYYSQIVNDFQKGDIAEGYSVSREKKESFPLTVTSAQKNPTAFYLCVSSILISSNQPQHFGDGTRLSIL.